This T cell receptor beta chain appears in the sequencing data of a study of early T cells in non-severe SARS-CoV-2 infection. Study background: Chains were not paired, and sequencing was done on bulk RNA from unsorted whole blood.

Attachment of unique molecular identifiers to individual cDNA molecules was performed. TCRdb re-called the 5' RACE reads through MiXCR, storing one row per CDR3 protein. The sample records some 110,000 distinct CDR3 sequences, 14% to 15% being singletons. Overall study results and limits: Matching results from VDJdb favored anti-spike CD8 responses, leaving private and CD4 specificities undetected.

Of note for this clonotype: Its antigen remains unidentified.

Unmatched junction bases numbered 3, after V lost 6 bases and J lost 1 base. The CDR3 sequence is 14 residues long. The TCR comes from an adult who was a healthcare worker with PCR-confirmed SARS-CoV-2 infection or an uninfected control (not recorded which). J is TRBJ2-3 and V is TRBV12-3 or TRBV12-4, with 8 bases lining up with TRBD2. Sequenced material: whole blood. CDR3 sequence (DNA): TGTGCCAGCAGCATTAGCGGGGGCACAGATACGCAGTATTTT. Protein product: CASSISGGTDTQYF.